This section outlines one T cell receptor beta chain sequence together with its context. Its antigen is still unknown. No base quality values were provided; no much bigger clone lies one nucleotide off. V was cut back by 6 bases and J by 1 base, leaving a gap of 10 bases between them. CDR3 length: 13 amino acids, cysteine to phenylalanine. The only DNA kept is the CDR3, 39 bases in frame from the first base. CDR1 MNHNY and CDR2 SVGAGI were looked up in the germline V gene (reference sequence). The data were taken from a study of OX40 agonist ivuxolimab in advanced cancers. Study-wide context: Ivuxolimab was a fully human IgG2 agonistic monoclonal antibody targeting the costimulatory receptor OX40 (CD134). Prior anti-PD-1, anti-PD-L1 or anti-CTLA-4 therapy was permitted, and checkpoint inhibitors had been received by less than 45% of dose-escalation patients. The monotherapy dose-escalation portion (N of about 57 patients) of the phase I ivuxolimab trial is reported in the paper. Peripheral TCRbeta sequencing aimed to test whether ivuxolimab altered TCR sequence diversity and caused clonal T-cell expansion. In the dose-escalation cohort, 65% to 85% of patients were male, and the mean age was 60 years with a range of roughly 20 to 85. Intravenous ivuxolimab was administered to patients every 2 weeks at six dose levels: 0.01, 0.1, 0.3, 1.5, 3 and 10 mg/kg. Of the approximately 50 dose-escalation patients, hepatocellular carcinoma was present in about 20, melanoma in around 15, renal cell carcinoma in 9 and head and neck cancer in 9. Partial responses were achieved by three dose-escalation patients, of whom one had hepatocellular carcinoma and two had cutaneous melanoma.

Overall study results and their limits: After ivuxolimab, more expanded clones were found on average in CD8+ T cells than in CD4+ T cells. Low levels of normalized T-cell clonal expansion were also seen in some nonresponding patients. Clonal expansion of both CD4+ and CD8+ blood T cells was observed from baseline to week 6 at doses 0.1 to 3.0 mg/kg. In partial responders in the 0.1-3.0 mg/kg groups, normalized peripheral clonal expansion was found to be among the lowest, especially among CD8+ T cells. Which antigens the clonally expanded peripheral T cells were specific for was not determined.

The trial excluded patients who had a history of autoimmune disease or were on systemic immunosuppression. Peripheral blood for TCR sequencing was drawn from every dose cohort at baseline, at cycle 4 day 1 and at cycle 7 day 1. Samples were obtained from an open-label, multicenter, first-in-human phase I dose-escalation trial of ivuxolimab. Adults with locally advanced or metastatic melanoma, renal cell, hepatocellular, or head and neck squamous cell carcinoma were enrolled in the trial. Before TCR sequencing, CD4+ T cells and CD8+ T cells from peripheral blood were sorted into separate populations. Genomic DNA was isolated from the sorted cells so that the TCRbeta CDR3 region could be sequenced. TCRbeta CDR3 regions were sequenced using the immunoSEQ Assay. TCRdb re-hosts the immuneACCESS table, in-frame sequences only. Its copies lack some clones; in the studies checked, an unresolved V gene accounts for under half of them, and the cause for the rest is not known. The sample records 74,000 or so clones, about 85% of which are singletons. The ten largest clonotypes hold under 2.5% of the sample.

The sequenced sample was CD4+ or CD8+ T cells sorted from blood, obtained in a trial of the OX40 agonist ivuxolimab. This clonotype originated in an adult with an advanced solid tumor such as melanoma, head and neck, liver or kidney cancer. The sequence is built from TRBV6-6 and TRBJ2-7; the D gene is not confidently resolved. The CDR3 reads CASRALGSYEQYF. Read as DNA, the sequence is TGTGCCAGCAGGGCCCTAGGGTCCTACGAGCAGTACTTC.